The clone carrying this T cell receptor beta chain was detected once. One entry per CDR3 protein results from TCRdb running MiXCR on the 5' RACE reads. The sample has 470,000 or so distinct CDR3 sequences; around 27% are singletons. This sample stems from a study of T-cell memory formation after mild COVID-19. Germline V gene lookup returns CDR1 SGHNT and CDR2 YENEEA. With 7 bases clipped from V and 4 bases from J, the junction kept 4 bases outside the gene matches. The CDR3 runs 13 residues. The TCR comes from an adult woman who had mild COVID-19 (a few samples of this study predate the infection). Cell type and time point are not known. The rearrangement uses TRBV11-3 and TRBJ2-3; TRBD1 aligns across 8 bases. Material: PBMCs or a T cell subset sorted from them (not recorded which). The CDR3 DNA sequence: TGTGCCAGCACCCAGGGGGCCGCAGATACGCAGTATTTT. Translation gives CASTQGAADTQYF.